The source of this T cell receptor (beta chain) is a study of shared clonotypes between healthy human individuals. Overall study results and limits: Naive subsets generally exceeded memory subsets in estimated richness. Shared clonotypes across all four donors exceeded non-shared ones in generation probability.

Healthy and HIV-negative, the adult donors had no recent acute infections or vaccinations. This CDR3 is built from 11 residues. Looked up from germline, CDR1 is SQVTM and CDR2 is ANQGSEA. Trimming removed 7 bases from V and 6 bases from J, with 13 bases in between. Points on this clone: The antigen is unknown.

Original processing methods: Without quality scores, immunoSEQ junctional reads could not be filtered like full-length reads. Assay used: immunoSEQ multiplex PCR; TCRdb lists only in-frame clones, some missing. The DNA was the basis for D and trimming; V, J and clone size are from that table. This repertoire shows about 1.5 million clones, around 98% found once; its top ten account for roughly 0.45%. This TCR came from a man under 40 in good health. The V and J genes are TRBV29-1 and TRBJ2-7, with no clear D. The sequenced sample was naive CD4+ T cells sorted from blood. Specified subset: CD45RA+ positively selected. The CDR3 DNA is TGCAGCGCCTCTTACGTAGGCGAGCAGTACTTC. This codes for CSASYVGEQYF.